The clone carrying this TCR beta chain appeared a few times. As yet, its antigen is unknown. The sample is drawn from a study of T cells in Graves' hyperthyroidism and ophthalmopathy. Germline V CDR1 and CDR2: MGHDK, SYGVNS. The CDR3 extends over 15 amino acids. The germline V and J ends were trimmed by 5 bases and 2 bases, with 14 bases remaining between them. RNA transcripts served as the template for amplifying TCR beta CDR3 regions. A first-round RT-PCR of the TCR CDR3 used the HTBI primer set. Each CDR3 protein gets one entry after TCRdb re-called the multiplex PCR reads with MiXCR. The data show nearly 750,000 distinct CDR3 sequences, approximately 36% seen once. Findings of the study overall: The model anticipated ophthalmopathy a median about 7 months pre-onset.

The sequence was obtained from a woman aged 40 to 50 with Graves' hyperthyroidism. The rearrangement links TRBV25-1 to TRBJ2-3; tentative D call: TRBD2 (6 bases). Sequenced input: blood. This CDR3 reads CASSKMGLDTDTQYF. CDR3 coding DNA: TGTGCCAGCAGTAAAATGGGACTTGACACAGATACGCAGTATTTT.